This entry features one T cell receptor beta chain sequence. Trimming shortened V by 0 bases and J by 5 bases, and 11 bases separated the two germline ends. Germline CDR1 is SGHRS and CDR2 is YFSETQ. The CDR3 is 14 residues long. Thawed, overnight-rested PBMC were stained with GMM-loaded CD1B tetramer, viability dye and anti-CD3, then sorted. The CD1B tetramers carried C32 glucose monomycolate purified from Rhodococcus equi. PBMC for tetramer sorting were first depleted of CD14-expressing monocytes. Each donor contributed about 100,000 sorted tetramer-negative cells. This table comes from immunoSEQ multiplex PCR, and its TCRdb copy is limited to in-frame clones, with some not included. The data show 80,000 to 90,000 clones, roughly 93% seen once. The data were taken from a study of T cells in tuberculosis.

The sequencing input was CD1b-GMM tetramer-negative cells sorted from PBMCs. The gene calls are TRBV5-1 and TRBJ1-1; TRBD1 might be the D (5 bases). The sequence was collected from an adult woman with latent tuberculosis. This chain's CDR3 is CASSLGAGGTEAFF. In DNA, the CDR3 is TGCGCCAGCAGCTTGGGAGCGGGGGGGACTGAAGCTTTCTTT.